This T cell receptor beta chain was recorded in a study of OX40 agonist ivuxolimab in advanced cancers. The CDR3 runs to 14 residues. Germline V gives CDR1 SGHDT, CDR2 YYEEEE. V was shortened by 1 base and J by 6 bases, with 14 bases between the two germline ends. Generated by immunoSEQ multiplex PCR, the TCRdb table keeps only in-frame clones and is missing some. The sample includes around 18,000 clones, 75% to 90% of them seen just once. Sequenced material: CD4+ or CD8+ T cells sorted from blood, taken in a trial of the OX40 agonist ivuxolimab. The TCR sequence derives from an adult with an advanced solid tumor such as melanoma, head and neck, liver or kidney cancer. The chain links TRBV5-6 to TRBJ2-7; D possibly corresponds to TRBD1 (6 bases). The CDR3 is CASSLIQGPREQYF. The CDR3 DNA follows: TGTGCCAGCAGCTTGATCCAGGGGCCCCGCGAGCAGTACTTC. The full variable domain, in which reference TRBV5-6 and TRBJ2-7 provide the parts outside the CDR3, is DAGVTQSPTHLIKTRGQQVTLRCSPKSGHDTVSWYQQALGQGPQFIFQYYEEEERQRGNFPDRFSGHQFPNYSSELNVNALLLGDSALYLCASSLIQGPREQYFGPGTRLTVT.